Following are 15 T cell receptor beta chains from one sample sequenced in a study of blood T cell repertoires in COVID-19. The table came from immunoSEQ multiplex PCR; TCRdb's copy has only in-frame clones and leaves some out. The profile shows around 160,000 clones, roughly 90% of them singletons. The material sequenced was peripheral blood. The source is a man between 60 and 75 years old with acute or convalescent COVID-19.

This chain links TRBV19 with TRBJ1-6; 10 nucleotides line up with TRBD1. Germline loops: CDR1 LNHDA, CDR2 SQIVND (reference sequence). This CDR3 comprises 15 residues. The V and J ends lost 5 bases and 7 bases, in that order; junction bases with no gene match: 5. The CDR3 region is CASSRQGAENSPLHF. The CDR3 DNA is TGTGCCAGTAGTCGACAGGGGGCAGAGAATTCACCCCTCCACTTT.

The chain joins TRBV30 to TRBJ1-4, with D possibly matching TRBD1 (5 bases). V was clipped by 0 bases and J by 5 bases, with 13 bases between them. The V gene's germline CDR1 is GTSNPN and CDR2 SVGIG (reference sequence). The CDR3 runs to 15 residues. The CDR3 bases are TGTGCCTGGAGTGTAACGGGACTGCAGAATGAAAAACTGTTTTTT. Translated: CAWSVTGLQNEKLFF.

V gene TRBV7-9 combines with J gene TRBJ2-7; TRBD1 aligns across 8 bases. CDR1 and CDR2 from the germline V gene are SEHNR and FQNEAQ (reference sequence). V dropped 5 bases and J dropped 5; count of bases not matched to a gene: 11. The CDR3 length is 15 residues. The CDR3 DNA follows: TGTGCCAGCAGCAAACTTTGGACAGGGTCTCACGAGCAGTACTTC. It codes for CASSKLWTGSHEQYF.

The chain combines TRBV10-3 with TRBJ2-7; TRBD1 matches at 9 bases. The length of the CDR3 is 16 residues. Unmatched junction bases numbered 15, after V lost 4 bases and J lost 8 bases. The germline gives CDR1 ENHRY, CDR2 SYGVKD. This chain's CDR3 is CAISGTSGTGRTKQYF. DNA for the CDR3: TGTGCCATCAGTGGGACCTCCGGGACAGGGAGAACCAAGCAGTACTTC.

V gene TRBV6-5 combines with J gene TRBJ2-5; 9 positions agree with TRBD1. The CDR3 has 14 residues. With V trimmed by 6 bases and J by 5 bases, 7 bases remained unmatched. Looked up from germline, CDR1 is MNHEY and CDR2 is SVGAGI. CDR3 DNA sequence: TGTGCCAGCAGGGACAGGGGACGGAGCGAGACCCAGTACTTC. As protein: CASRDRGRSETQYF.

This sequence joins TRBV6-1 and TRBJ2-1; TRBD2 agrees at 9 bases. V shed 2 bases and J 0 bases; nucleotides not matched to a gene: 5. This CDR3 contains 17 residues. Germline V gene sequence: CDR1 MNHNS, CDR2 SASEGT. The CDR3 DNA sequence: TGTGCCAGCAGTGAACTAGCGGGGCACTCCTCCTACAATGAGCAGTTCTTC. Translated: CASSELAGHSSYNEQFF.

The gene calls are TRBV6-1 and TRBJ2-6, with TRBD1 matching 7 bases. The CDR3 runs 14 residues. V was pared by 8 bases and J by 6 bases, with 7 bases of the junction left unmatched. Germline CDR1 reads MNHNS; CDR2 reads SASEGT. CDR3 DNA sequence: TGTGCCAGCTCTCGAGGGGGCCAGGCCAACGTCCTGACTTTC. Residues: CASSRGGQANVLTF.

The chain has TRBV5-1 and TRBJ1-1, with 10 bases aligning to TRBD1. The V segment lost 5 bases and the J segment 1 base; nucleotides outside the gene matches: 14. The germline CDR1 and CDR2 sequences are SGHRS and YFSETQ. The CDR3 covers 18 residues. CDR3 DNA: TGCGCCAGCAGTCCCCGGGACAGGGGACGTGGGGGGAACACTGAAGCTTTCTTT. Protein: CASSPRDRGRGGNTEAFF.

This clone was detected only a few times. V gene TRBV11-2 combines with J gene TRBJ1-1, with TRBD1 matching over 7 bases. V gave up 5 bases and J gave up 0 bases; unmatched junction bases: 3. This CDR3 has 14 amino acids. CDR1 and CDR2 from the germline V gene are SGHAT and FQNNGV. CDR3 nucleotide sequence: TGTGCCAGCAGCCCGGGACAGCTGAACACTGAAGCTTTCTTT. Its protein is CASSPGQLNTEAFF.

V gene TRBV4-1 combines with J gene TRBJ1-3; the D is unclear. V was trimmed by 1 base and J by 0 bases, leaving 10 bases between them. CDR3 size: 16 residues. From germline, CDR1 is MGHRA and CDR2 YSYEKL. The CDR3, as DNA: TGCGCCAGCAGCCAAGGCCAAGCGAACTCTGGAAACACCATATATTTT. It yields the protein CASSQGQANSGNTIYF.

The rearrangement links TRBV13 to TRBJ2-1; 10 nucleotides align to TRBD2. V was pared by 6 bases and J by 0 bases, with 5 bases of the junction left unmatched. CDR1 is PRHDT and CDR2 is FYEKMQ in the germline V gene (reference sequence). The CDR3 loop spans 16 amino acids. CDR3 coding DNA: TGTGCCAGCAGATATAGCGGGGGGTCCTCCTACAATGAGCAGTTCTTC. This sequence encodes CASRYSGGSSYNEQFF.

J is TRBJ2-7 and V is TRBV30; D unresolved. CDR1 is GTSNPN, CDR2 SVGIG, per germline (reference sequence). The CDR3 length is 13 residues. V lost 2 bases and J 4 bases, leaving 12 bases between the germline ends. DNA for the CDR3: TGTGCCTGGAGTAGTAACAGCCTTTACGAGCAGTACTTC. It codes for CAWSSNSLYEQYF.

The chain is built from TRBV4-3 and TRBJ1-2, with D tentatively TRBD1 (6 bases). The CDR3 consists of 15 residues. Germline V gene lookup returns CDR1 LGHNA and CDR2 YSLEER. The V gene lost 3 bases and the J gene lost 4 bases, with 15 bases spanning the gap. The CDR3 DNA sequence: TGCGCCAGCAGCCAGGGTACTAGGGGGGGCTATGGCTACACCTTC. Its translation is CASSQGTRGGYGYTF.

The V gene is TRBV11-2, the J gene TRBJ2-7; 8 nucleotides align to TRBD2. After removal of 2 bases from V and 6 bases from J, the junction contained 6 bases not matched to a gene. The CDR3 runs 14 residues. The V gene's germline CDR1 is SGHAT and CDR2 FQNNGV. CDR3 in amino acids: CASSLTGGAREQYF. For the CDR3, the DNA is TGTGCCAGCAGCTTAACCGGGGGGGCCCGCGAGCAGTACTTC.

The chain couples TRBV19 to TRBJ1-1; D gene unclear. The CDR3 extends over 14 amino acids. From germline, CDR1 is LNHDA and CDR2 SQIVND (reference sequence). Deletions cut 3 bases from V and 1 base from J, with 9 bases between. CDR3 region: CASSIYSPNTEAFF. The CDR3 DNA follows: TGTGCCAGTAGTATCTACAGCCCGAACACTGAAGCTTTCTTT.